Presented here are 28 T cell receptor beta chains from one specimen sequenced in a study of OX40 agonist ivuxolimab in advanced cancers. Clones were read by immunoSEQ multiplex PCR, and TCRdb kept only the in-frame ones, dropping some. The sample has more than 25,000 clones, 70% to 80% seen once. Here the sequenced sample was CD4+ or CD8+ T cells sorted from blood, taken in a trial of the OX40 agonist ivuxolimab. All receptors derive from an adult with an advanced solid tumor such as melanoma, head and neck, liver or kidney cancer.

CDR3 coding DNA: TGTGCCAGCAGCCCCGGGACGGCGCACGAGCAGTACTTC. As protein: CASSPGTAHEQYF. The rearrangement links TRBV7-9 to TRBJ2-7; D assignment may be TRBD1 or TRBD2 (5 bases each). The length of the CDR3 is 13 residues. Germline lookup yields CDR1 SEHNR and CDR2 FQNEAQ (reference sequence). Trimming pared 5 bases from V and 5 bases from J, leaving 13 bases between.

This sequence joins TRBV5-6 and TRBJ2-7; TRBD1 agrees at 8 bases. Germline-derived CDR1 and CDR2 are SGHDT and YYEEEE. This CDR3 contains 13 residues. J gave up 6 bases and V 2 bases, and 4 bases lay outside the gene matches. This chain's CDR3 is CASSLGTGAEQYF. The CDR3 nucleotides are TGTGCCAGCAGCTTAGGGACAGGCGCCGAGCAGTACTTC. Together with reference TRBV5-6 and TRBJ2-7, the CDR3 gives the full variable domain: DAGVTQSPTHLIKTRGQQVTLRCSPKSGHDTVSWYQQALGQGPQFIFQYYEEEERQRGNFPDRFSGHQFPNYSSELNVNALLLGDSALYLCASSLGTGAEQYFGPGTRLTVT.

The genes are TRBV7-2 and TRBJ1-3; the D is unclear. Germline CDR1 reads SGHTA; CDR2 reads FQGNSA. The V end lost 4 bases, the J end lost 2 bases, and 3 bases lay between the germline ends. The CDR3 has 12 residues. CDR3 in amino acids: CASSSPGNTIYF. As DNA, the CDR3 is TGTGCCAGCAGCTCGCCTGGAAACACCATATATTTT.

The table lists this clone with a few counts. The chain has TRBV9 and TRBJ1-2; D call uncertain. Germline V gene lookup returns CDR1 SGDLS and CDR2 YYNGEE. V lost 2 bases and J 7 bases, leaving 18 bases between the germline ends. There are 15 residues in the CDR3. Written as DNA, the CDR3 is TGTGCCAGCAGCGTCGGACCCTTGGGAGGTTCTGGCTACACCTTC. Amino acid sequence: CASSVGPLGGSGYTF.

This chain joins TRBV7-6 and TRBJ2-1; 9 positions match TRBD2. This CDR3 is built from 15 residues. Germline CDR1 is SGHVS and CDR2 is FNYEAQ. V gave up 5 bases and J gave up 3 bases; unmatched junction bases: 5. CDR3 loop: CASSKRGERYNEQFF. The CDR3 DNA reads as TGTGCCAGCAGCAAGCGGGGGGAACGCTACAATGAGCAGTTCTTC. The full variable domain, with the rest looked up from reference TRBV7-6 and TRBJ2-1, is GAGVSQSPRYKVTKRGQDVALRCDPISGHVSLYWYRQALGQGPEFLTYFNYEAQQDKSGLPNDRFSAERPEGSISTLTIQRTEQRDSAMYRCASSKRGERYNEQFFGPGTRLTVL.

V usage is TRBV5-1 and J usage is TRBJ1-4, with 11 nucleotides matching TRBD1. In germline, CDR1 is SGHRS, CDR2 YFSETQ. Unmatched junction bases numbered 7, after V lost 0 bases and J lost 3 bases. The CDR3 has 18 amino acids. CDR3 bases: TGCGCCAGCAGCTTGGCCGGGACAGGGGGTTTGGCTAATGAAAAACTGTTTTTT. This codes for CASSLAGTGGLANEKLFF.

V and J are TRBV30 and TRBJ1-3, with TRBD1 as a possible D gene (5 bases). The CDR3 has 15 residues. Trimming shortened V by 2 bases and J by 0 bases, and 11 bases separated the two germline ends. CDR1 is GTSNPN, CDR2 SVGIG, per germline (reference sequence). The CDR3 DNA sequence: TGTGCCTGGAGTCGGGACCGCTTCTCTGGAAACACCATATATTTT. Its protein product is CAWSRDRFSGNTIYF.

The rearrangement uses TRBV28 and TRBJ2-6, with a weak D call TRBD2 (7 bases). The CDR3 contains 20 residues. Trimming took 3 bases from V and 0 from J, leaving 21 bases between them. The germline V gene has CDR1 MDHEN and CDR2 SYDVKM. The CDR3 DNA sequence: TGTGCCAGCAGTTTTGGGGCGGGGGCCCTTACCCCCTCTGGGGCCAACGTCCTGACTTTC. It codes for CASSFGAGALTPSGANVLTF.

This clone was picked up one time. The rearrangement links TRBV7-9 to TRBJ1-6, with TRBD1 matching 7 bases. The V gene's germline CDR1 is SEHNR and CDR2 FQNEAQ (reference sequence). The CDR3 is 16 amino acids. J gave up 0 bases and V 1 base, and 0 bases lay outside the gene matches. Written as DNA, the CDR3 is TGTGCCAGCAGCTTAGGGGACAGCTCCTATAATTCACCCCTCCACTTT. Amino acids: CASSLGDSSYNSPLHF.

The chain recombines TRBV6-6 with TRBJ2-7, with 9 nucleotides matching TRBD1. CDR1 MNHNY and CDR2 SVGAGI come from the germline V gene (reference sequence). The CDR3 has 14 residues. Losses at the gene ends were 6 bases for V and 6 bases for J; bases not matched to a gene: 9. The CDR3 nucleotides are TGTGCCAGCAGCGACCGGGACAGGGCGGTCGAGCAGTACTTC. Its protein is CASSDRDRAVEQYF.

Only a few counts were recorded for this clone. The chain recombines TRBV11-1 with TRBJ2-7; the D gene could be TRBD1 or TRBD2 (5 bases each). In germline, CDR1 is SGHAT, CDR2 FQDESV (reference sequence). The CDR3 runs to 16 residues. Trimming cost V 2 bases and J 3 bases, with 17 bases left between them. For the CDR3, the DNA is TGTGCCAGCAGCTTATATATTGGGGACGGAAACTACGAGCAGTACTTC. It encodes CASSLYIGDGNYEQYF.

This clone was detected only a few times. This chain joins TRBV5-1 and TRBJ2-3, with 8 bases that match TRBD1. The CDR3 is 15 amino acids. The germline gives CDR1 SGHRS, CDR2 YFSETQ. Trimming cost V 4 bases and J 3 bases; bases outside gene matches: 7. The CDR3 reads CASSVTGGGTDTQYF. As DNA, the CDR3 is TGCGCCAGCAGCGTTACAGGGGGTGGAACAGATACGCAGTATTTT.

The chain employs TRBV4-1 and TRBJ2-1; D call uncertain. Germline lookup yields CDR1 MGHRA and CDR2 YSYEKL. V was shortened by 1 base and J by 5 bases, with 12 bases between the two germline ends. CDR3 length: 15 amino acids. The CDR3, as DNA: TGCGCCAGCAGCCAAGTGGTGGCAGAAAACAATGAGCAGTTCTTC. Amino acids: CASSQVVAENNEQFF.

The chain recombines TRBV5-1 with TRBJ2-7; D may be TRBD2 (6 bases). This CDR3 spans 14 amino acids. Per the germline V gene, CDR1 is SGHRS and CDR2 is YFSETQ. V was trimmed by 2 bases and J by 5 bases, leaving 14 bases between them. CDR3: CASSFAGGDDEQYF. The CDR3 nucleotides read TGCGCCAGCAGCTTTGCCGGGGGAGATGACGAGCAGTACTTC.

The CDR3 protein is CASSVAVSTDTQYF. CDR3 nucleotides: TGTGCCAGCAGCGTAGCGGTAAGCACAGATACGCAGTATTTT. The J gene is TRBJ2-3, the V gene TRBV6-6; perhaps TRBD2 as D (6 bases). The germline gives CDR1 MNHNY, CDR2 SVGAGI (reference sequence). The CDR3 loop spans 14 amino acids. Trimming took off 6 bases at V and 0 bases at J, with 10 bases between the two ends.

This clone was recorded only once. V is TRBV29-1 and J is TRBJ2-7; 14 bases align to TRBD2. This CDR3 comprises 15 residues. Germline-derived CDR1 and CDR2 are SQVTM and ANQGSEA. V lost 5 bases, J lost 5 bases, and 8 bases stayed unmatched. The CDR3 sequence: CSVSGLAGGLHEQYF. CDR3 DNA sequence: TGCAGCGTTTCTGGACTAGCGGGAGGTCTGCACGAGCAGTACTTC.

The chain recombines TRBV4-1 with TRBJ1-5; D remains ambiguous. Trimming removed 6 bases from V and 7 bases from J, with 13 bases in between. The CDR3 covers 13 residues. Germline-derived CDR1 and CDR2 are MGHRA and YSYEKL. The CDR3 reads CASSWGTRQPQHF. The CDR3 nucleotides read TGCGCCAGCAGTTGGGGTACCCGGCAGCCCCAGCATTTT.

The CDR3 loop is CASSIVLAGARETQYF. CDR3 nucleotides: TGTGCCAGTAGTATAGTCCTAGCGGGAGCACGAGAGACCCAGTACTTC. The V gene is TRBV19, the J gene TRBJ2-5, with TRBD2 matching over 10 bases. The germline V gene encodes CDR1 LNHDA and CDR2 SQIVND (reference sequence). With V trimmed by 1 base and J by 4 bases, 6 bases remained unmatched. This CDR3 is 16 amino acids long.

CDR3 sequence: CASSEILGYREQETQYF. The CDR3 DNA follows: TGTGCCAGCAGTGAAATTTTGGGGTATCGGGAACAAGAGACCCAGTACTTC. V is TRBV6-1 and J is TRBJ2-5, with D possibly matching TRBD2 (5 bases). V shed 2 bases and J shed 2 bases, with 18 bases lying between them. CDR1 and CDR2 (germline): MNHNS, SASEGT. The CDR3 is made up of 17 amino acids.

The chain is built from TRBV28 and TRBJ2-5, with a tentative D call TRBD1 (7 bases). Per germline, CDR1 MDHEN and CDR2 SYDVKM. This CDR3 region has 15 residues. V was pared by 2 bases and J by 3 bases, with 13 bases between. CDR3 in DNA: TGTGCCAGCAGTTTACTGGACAGGACTAAAGAGACCCAGTACTTC. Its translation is CASSLLDRTKETQYF.

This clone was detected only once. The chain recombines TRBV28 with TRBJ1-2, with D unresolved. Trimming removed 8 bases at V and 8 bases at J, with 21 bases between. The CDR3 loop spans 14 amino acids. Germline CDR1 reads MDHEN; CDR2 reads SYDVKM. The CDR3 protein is CASGPTGILGGYTF. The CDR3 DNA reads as TGTGCCAGCGGTCCAACCGGGATCTTGGGCGGCTACACCTTC.

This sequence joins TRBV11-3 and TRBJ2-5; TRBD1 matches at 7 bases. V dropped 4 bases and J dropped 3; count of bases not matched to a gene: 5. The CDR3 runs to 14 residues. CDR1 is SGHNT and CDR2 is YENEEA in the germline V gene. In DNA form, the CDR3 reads TGTGCCAGCAGCTGGTACAGGGGCGAAGAGACCCAGTACTTC. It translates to CASSWYRGEETQYF.

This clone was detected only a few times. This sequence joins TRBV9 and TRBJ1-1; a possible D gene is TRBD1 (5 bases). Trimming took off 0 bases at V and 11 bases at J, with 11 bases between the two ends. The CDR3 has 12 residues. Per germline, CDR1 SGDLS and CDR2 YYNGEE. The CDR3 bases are TGTGCCAGCAGCGTAGGAGGGGCGGAGGCTTTCTTT. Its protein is CASSVGGAEAFF. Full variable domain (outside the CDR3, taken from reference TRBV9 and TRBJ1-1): DSGVTQTPKHLITATGQRVTLRCSPRSGDLSVYWYQQSLDQGLQFLIQYYNGEERAKGNILERFSAQQFPDLHSELNLSSLELGDSALYFCASSVGGAEAFFGQGTRLTVV.

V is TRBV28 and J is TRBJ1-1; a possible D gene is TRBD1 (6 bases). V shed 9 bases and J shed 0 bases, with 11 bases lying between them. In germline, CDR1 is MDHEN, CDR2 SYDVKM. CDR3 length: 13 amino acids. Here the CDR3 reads CASNRVMNTEAFF. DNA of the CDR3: TGTGCCAGTAACAGGGTTATGAACACTGAAGCTTTCTTT.

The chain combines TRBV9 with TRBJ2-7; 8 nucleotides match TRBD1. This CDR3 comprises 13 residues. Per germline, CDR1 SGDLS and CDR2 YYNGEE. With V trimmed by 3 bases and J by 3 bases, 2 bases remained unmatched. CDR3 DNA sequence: TGTGCCAGCAGCGAGGGGACAGGCTACGAGCAGTACTTC. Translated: CASSEGTGYEQYF.

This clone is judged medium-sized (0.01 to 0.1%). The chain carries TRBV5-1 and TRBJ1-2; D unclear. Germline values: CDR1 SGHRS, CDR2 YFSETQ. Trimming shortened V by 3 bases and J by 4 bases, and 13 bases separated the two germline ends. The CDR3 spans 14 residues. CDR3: CASSSSGRGYGYTF. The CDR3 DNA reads TGCGCCAGCAGCTCCTCTGGTAGAGGCTATGGCTACACCTTC.

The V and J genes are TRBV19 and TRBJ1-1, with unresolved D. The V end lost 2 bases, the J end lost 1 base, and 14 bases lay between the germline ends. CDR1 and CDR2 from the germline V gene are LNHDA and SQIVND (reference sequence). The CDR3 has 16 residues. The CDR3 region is CASSIPRRRENTEAFF. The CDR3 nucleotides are TGTGCCAGTAGTATACCGAGACGCAGAGAGAACACTGAAGCTTTCTTT.

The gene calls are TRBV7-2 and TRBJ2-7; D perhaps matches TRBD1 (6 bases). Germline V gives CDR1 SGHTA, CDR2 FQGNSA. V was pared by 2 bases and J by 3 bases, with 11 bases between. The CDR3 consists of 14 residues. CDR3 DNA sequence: TGTGCCAGCAGCTTATGGGGGCCCTACTACGAGCAGTACTTC. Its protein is CASSLWGPYYEQYF.